This TCR beta chain appears in the sequencing data of a study of CD8 T cells in ankylosing spondylitis. TCRdb used MiXCR to reprocess the 5' RACE reads, holding one entry per CDR3 protein. The sample yields roughly 450,000 distinct CDR3 sequences, around 26% seen once. This CDR3 is built from 16 residues. Trimming removed 6 bases at V and 0 bases at J, with 15 bases between. This clonotype occurred a few times. What it binds is not known. Study-wide results and limits: In ankylosing spondylitis blood, a motif of about eight highly homologous TCR beta variants appeared characteristic. Some motif variants had been reported before (in reactive arthritis synovial fluid and blood). Significant enrichment of disease-linked clones was reported in matched ankylosing spondylitis synovial fluid.

The chain combines TRBV12-3 or TRBV12-4 with TRBJ1-3; D perhaps matches TRBD1 (5 bases). Sequencing used blood, either unsorted or a sorted T cell fraction (not recorded which). This clonotype was sampled from a male donor with ankylosing spondylitis. CDR3: CASSLGPYSSGNTIYF. DNA for the CDR3: TGTGCCAGCAGCCTGGGACCTTACAGCTCTGGAAACACCATATATTTT.